This T cell receptor beta chain is drawn from a study of memory CD4+ T cells and cytomegalovirus serostatus. In the study overall: This sample comes from healthy Belgian adults, roughly nine CMV seropositive, approximately 24 seronegative.

Method: immunoSEQ multiplex PCR; TCRdb's copy keeps in-frame clones and lacks some. The repertoire consists of tens of thousands of clones, with approximately 78% occurring once and the leading ten covering around 0.9%. V was shortened by 2 bases and J by 9 bases, with 14 bases between the two germline ends. Germline lookup yields CDR1 SGHTA and CDR2 FQGTGA. The CDR3 covers 14 residues. Overall study findings and caveats: About two fifths of the roughly 160 known CMV-associated TCRbeta sequences appeared in CD4+ memory.

The sort gate was single viable CD3+CD4+CD8-CD45RO+ cells for memory CD4+ T cells. Of note for this clone: Antigen unknown.

The TCR was taken from an adult in good health and CMV-seronegative. Sequences were obtained from memory CD4+ T cells from blood. This chain uses TRBV7-3 with TRBJ2-1, with no clear D. The CDR3 coding sequence is TGTGCCAGCAGCTTATCGTTTGGGGTGGGTGAGCAGTTCTTC. Its translation: CASSLSFGVGEQFF.